The 3 T cell receptor beta chains below come from one sample, sequenced in a study of radiation and T cells in renal cell carcinoma. Using immunoSEQ multiplex PCR, the repertoire was profiled, and TCRdb retains in-frame clones only, with some absent. Seen here are over 85,000 clones, 82% observed once, and the top ten hold roughly 6.8%. Regarding time point: baseline pretreatment blood. Described treatment: 15 Gy SBRT to primary tumor, nephrectomy 4 weeks later. The sequencing here drew on blood, taken from a patient whose treatment included radiotherapy and nephrectomy. The receptors stem from a man aged 55 to 70 with renal cell carcinoma.

The chain combines TRBV9 with TRBJ2-5; D possibly corresponds to TRBD1 (7 bases). Germline V gene data show CDR1 as SGDLS and CDR2 as YYNGEE. Trimming removed 4 bases at V and 5 bases at J, with 15 bases between. The CDR3 sequence is 14 residues long. This CDR3 is CASSPRAGGETQYF. CDR3 DNA: TGTGCCAGCAGCCCCCGGGCAGGGGGGGAGACCCAGTACTTC.

The rearrangement uses TRBV4-1 and TRBJ2-3, with a possible D match to TRBD2 (5 bases). Between the trimmed V and J ends, which lost 3 bases and 0 bases, there was a span of 16 bases. The CDR3 is 17 residues long. Germline V CDR1 and CDR2: MGHRA, YSYEKL. DNA for the CDR3: TGCGCCAGCAGCCACCCGTATTCGACGGGAAGCACAGATACGCAGTATTTT. Translation gives CASSHPYSTGSTDTQYF.

V gene TRBV19 combines with J gene TRBJ2-4; a weak D match, TRBD2 (6 bases). CDR3 size: 15 residues. With 6 bases removed from V and 1 base from J, the gap between germline ends came to 13 bases. Germline V gene lookup returns CDR1 LNHDA and CDR2 SQIVND (reference sequence). In DNA form, the CDR3 reads TGTGCCAGTAGGAAGGCGGGAACGGCCAAAAACATTCAGTACTTC. It is translated as CASRKAGTAKNIQYF.